The T cell receptor (beta chain) under discussion was sequenced for a study of blood T cell repertoires in COVID-19. Study at large: The United States, Italy and Spain provided the acute and convalescent COVID-19 samples. Sources were T cells, B-cell-depleted T cells, or PBMCs; the material itself was cDNA or gDNA.

The repertoire was sequenced with immunoSEQ multiplex PCR; TCRdb's copy has only in-frame clones and lacks some. The sample carries some 83,000 clones, roughly 87% recorded once. V lost 2 bases, J lost 0 bases, and 10 bases lay in between. The CDR3 runs 15 residues. Germline CDR1 is MNHEY and CDR2 is SVGEGT. Sequenced: peripheral blood. The rearrangement uses TRBV6-2 or TRBV6-3 and TRBJ1-1; tentatively, D is TRBD1 (5 bases). The sequence was obtained from a man aged 45-65 years with acute or convalescent COVID-19. In DNA form, the CDR3 reads TGTGCCAGCAGTTACGGGGCCATCATGAACACTGAAGCTTTCTTT. This gives the protein CASSYGAIMNTEAFF.